The source of this T cell receptor (beta chain) is a study of tissue T cells after allogeneic stem cell transplantation. The CDR3 has 15 amino acids. Germline lookup yields CDR1 WNHNN and CDR2 SYGVQD (reference sequence). After removal of 4 bases from V and 5 bases from J, the junction contained 10 bases not matched to a gene. Some clones are missing from TCRdb's copy, which holds only in-frame ones; the method was immunoSEQ multiplex PCR. This sample carries roughly 2,000 clones, roughly 80% of them seen once, and the ten largest clones take 6.2%. General study findings and limits: Which tissue TCRs were alloreactive or antigen-specific was not determined. Some clones might be persisting host cells.

On this clone itself: The antigen remains undetermined.

The sequence was collected from a male patient between 35 and 75 years old with steroid-refractory graft-versus-host disease after an allogeneic stem cell transplant. Some of the T cells may derive from the graft donor. The rearrangement joins TRBV10-1 to TRBJ1-1, with 7 positions matching TRBD1. The sequences come from ileal tissue, collected at autopsy. CDR3 residues: CASSGHRGGWTEAFF. CDR3 nucleotide sequence: TGCGCCAGCAGTGGGCACAGGGGAGGATGGACTGAAGCTTTCTTT.